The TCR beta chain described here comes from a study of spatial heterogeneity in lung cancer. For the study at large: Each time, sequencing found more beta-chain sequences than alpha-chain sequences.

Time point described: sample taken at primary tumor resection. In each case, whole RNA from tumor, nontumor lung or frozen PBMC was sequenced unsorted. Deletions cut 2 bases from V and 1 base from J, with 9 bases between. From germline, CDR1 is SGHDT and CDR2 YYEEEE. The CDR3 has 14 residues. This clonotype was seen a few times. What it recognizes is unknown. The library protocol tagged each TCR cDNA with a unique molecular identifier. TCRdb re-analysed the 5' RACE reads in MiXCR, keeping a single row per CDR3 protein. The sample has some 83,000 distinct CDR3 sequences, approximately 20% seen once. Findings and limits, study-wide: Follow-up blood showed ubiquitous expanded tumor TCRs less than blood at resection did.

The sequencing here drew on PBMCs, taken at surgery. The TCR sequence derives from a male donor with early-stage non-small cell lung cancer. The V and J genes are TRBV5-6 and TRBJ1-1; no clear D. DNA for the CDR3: TGTGCCAGCAGCTTCCAGACGGCGAACACTGAAGCTTTCTTT. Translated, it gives CASSFQTANTEAFF.